This T cell receptor (beta chain) was documented in a study of blood T cell repertoires in COVID-19. V was cut by 4 bases and J by 3 bases, with 12 bases left in between. This CDR3 contains 15 residues. Germline V gene lookup returns CDR1 MGHRA and CDR2 YSYEKL. Produced via immunoSEQ multiplex PCR; TCRdb's table is partial and in-frame only. The sample has over 110,000 clones; about 91% are singletons. The chain employs TRBV4-1 and TRBJ2-2; maybe TRBD1 (6 bases). This TCR was recovered from a human donor in a cohort sampled during active COVID-19. Material for sequencing was peripheral blood. CDR3 coding DNA: TGCGCCAGCAGCCGAAGGACAGCCGACACCGGGGAGCTGTTTTTT. Its translation: CASSRRTADTGELFF.